This T cell receptor (beta chain) was sequenced for a study of T cell changes during pregnancy in multiple sclerosis. Per germline, CDR1 LGHNA and CDR2 YNFKEQ. The ends lost 2 bases at V and 6 bases at J; junction bases unmatched: 4. The length of the CDR3 is 15 residues. Profiling relied on immunoSEQ multiplex PCR, and the TCRdb table lists in-frame clones only, not all of them. The sample consists of 50,000 to 65,000 clones, approximately 94% of them appearing once. The chain combines TRBV4-2 with TRBJ2-7; 13 bases match TRBD2. The clonotype comes from a female donor with multiple sclerosis, enrolled in a pregnancy study. This specimen was CD8+ T cells from peripheral blood mononuclear cells, taken in the second trimester of pregnancy. The CDR3 region has the DNA TGTGCCAGCAGCCAACCCGGGACTAGCGGGACCGAGCAGTACTTC. This encodes CASSQPGTSGTEQYF.